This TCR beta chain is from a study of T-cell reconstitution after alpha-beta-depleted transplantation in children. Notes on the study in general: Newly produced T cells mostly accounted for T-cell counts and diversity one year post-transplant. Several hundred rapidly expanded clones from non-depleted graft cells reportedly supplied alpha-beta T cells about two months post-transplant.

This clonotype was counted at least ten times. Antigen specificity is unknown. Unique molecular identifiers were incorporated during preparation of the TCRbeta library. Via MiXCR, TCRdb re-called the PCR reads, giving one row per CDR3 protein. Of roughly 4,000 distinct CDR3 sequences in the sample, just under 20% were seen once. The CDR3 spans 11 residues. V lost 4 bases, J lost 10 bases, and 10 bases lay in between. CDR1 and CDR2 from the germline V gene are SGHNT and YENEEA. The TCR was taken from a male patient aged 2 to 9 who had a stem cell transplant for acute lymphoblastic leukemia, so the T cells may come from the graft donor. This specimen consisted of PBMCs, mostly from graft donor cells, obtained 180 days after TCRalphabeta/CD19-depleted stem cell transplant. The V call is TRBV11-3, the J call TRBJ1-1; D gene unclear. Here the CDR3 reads CASSSVAVAFF. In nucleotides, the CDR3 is TGTGCCAGCAGCTCGGTTGCGGTAGCTTTCTTT.